This TCR beta chain was recorded in a study of T cells after yellow fever vaccination. This clonotype has a count of ten or more. Its antigen is not identified. The CDR3 sequence is 14 residues long. The V and J ends lost 6 bases and 4 bases respectively, with 13 bases between them. The germline CDR1 and CDR2 sequences are LNHDA and SQIVND (reference sequence). Whole-study results and caveats: Once the booster was given, most primary-vaccination clones reappeared, at 95% to 98% for CD4 and over 75% for CD8. The secondary response was weaker but peaked faster, day 5 versus 15. FACS-sorted repertoires could contain abundant clonotypes contaminating from the bulk population.

A 5'RACE template-switching step, the method used to make TCR cDNA, added a universal primer site and UMIs. TCRdb re-derived calls from the 5' RACE reads in MiXCR, one entry per CDR3 protein. The sample has about 29,000 distinct CDR3 sequences; 5% are singletons. V is TRBV19 and J is TRBJ2-1, with D maybe TRBD2 (6 bases). This sequence was found in a man under 40 who received the YFV17D yellow fever vaccine. The specimen comprised CD8+ T cells sorted from PBMCs, sampled 10 days after the yellow fever booster vaccination. The CDR3 loop is CASSRRGGYNEQFF. CDR3 DNA: TGTGCCAGTAGCCGGAGGGGCGGATACAATGAGCAGTTCTTC.